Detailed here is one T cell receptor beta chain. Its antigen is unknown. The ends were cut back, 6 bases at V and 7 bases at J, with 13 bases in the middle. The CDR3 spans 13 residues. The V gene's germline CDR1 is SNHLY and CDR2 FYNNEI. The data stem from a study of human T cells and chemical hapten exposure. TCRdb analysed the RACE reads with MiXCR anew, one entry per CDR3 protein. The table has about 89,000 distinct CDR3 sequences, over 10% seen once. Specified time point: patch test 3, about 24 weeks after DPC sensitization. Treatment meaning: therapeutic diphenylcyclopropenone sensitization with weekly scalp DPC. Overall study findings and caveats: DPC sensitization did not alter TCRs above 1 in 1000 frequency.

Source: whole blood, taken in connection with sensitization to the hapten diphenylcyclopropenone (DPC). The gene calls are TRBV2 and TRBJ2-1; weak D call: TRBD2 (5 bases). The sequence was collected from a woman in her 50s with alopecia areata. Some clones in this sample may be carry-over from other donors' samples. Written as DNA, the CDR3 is TGTGCCAGCAGGCAGGACTTGCGGAATGAGCAGTTCTTC. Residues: CASRQDLRNEQFF. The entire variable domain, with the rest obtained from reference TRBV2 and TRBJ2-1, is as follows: EPEVTQTPSHQVTQMGQEVILRCVPISNHLYFYWYRQILGQKVEFLVSFYNNEISEKSEIFDDQFSVERPDGSNFTLKIRSTKLEDSAMYFCASRQDLRNEQFFGPGTRLTVL.